This is a list of T cell receptor beta chains from one sample in a study of cytomegalovirus exposure and HLA in healthy donors. Sequencing was performed with immunoSEQ multiplex PCR; in TCRdb, only in-frame clones are kept and a portion is missing. This repertoire shows about 85,000 clones, 70% to 80% found once; its top ten account for over 20%. Sample: PBMCs. Source of these receptors: a woman aged 45-60 years in good health and CMV-seropositive. Each CDR3 is given without its conserved first and last residue. A D gene is named only where the DNA matches it firmly.

TRBJ1-2 | NA | TRBV6-5 | ASSYSLGGNYT
TRBJ1-1 | NA | TRBV19 | ACYLRGGTEAF
TRBJ2-1 | NA | TRBV7-3 | ASSLGAASGGEQF
TRBJ1-2 | NA | TRBV2 | ASSDRDYGYT
TRBJ1-5 | NA | TRBV19 | ASSGRLPGNQPQH
TRBJ2-1 | TRBD2 | TRBV7-3 | ASSPGLAGYNEQF
TRBJ2-3 | TRBD2 | TRBV18 | ASSPVLAGGDTQY
TRBJ1-1 | TRBD1 | TRBV15 | ATSRGGTGGFAEAF
TRBJ2-3 | NA | TRBV30 | AWSVERAGTQY
TRBJ1-4 | NA | TRBV6-1 | ASKWRVANEKLF
TRBJ2-5 | TRBD1 | TRBV10-1 | ASSETGGQSKETQY
TRBJ2-3 | NA | TRBV7-3 | ASSSLERLSTDTQY
TRBJ2-2 | NA | TRBV5-1 | ASSWNRKTGELF
TRBJ1-1 | NA | TRBV11-3 | ASSLDQGNTEAF
TRBJ2-1 | TRBD2 | TRBV18 | ASSPSRASGGSSYNEQF
TRBJ2-5 | NA | TRBV5-1 | ASSLGTGKETQY
TRBJ2-2 | TRBD1 | TRBV10-3 | AISDRGQGTTGELF
TRBJ1-6 | NA | TRBV2 | ATGGEGSSPLH
TRBJ2-3 | TRBD2 | TRBV11-2 | ASSLGGGVTDTQY
TRBJ2-3 | NA | TRBV5-6 | ASSNRNTQY
TRBJ2-5 | TRBD2 | TRBV27 | ASSLRGAETQY
TRBJ1-1 | NA | TRBV7-9 | SSSPRDTEAF
TRBJ2-1 | TRBD2 | TRBV7-3 | ASSLPSGRDPNEQF
TRBJ1-4 | NA | TRBV2 | ATPVGGAEKLF
TRBJ1-5 | NA | TRBV7-2 | ASSLAPGRPQH
TRBJ1-5 | NA | TRBV6-1 | ASSEFGGMGQPQH
TRBJ2-6 | NA | TRBV19 | ASSPRTWGANVLT
TRBJ2-2 | TRBD2 | TRBV7-9 | ASSEEAGEELF
TRBJ2-1 | NA | TRBV10-3 | AISDSGGIYNEQF
TRBJ1-3 | NA | TRBV7-8 | ASSLLGGVTIY
TRBJ2-2 | TRBD1 | TRBV5-1 | ASSPGQSNTGELF
TRBJ1-5 | NA | TRBV7-6 | ASSRIVNQPQH
TRBJ1-2 | TRBD1 | TRBV11-2 | ASRSGTGVPNYGYT
TRBJ2-5 | TRBD2 | TRBV2 | ASSEGKRGPQETQY
TRBJ1-5 | NA | TRBV27 | ASRSGATVNQPQH
TRBJ1-5 | NA | TRBV5-4 | ASSLAGGNQPQH
TRBJ1-6 | TRBD1 | TRBV5-1 | ASSIGRGLNSPLH
TRBJ1-1 | NA | TRBV6-1 | ASSFRENTEAF
TRBJ1-2 | TRBD1 | TRBV6-1 | ASSEGYRGLGYT
TRBJ1-2 | NA | TRBV7-3 | ASSLDPTGNYGYT
TRBJ1-4 | NA | TRBV19 | ASSTVLNEKLF
TRBJ1-2 | TRBD1 | TRBV27 | ASRLGTGHNLGGYT
TRBJ1-3 | NA | TRBV13 | ASRTSGNTIY
TRBJ2-3 | TRBD2 | TRBV4-1 | ASSQEGTRTFADTQY
TRBJ2-5 | NA | TRBV9 | ASSIDGGGHQETQY
TRBJ2-5 | NA | TRBV14 | ASSPTGGAGTQY
TRBJ2-5 | NA | TRBV7-9 | ASSLVLGAQETQY
TRBJ2-7 | TRBD1 | TRBV29-1 | SVEWTGTGEQY
TRBJ1-2 | TRBD1 | TRBV13 | ASSFTTGGPTNYGYT
TRBJ1-6 | NA | TRBV27 | ASSTRGNNSPLH
TRBJ2-1 | TRBD2 | TRBV15 | ATSRDGGLAVYNEQF
TRBJ1-2 | NA | TRBV27 | ASSFGQNFPGYT
TRBJ1-6 | TRBD1 | TRBV30 | AWRDRGNSPLH
TRBJ2-3 | TRBD1 | TRBV19 | ASSRPSHRDREPDTQY
TRBJ2-1 | NA | TRBV27 | ASSLSPSNEQF